The clone carrying this TCR beta chain was seen once. Original processing notes: Using reference gene primer amplification, nucleated cell counts were estimated. Profiling relied on immunoSEQ multiplex PCR, and the TCRdb table lists in-frame clones only, not all of them. That table furnishes V, J and clone size, whereas the DNA furnished D and trimming. The sample yields around 150,000 clones, approximately 83% seen once. This sample was included in a study of blood T cell repertoires in COVID-19. Study details: Sites across the United States, Italy and Spain contributed samples from acute and convalescent COVID-19. PBMCs, B-cell-depleted T cells, or T cells provided the cDNA or gDNA that made up the material.

The CDR3 extends over 16 amino acids. Trimming took off 0 bases at V and 8 bases at J, with 17 bases between the two ends. Germline V gene data show CDR1 as ENHRY and CDR2 as SYGVKD. The receptor's source is a man aged 65 to 79 with acute or convalescent COVID-19. Sequencing was done on a sample of peripheral blood. The V and J genes are TRBV10-3 and TRBJ2-1; possible D gene TRBD2, 6 bases. The CDR3 spells CAISESRRGRDDEQFF. DNA for the CDR3: TGTGCCATCAGTGAGTCAAGACGGGGGAGAGATGATGAGCAGTTCTTC.